The present T cell receptor (beta chain) was sequenced within a study of OX40 agonist ivuxolimab in advanced cancers. Background on the study: Patients in dose escalation had liver, melanoma, kidney or head and neck cancers. The study's findings and limits: Low normalized clonal expansion also occurred in some nonresponding patients. The expanded peripheral T cells' antigen specificity was not determined.

Produced via immunoSEQ multiplex PCR; TCRdb's table is partial and in-frame only. Among tens of thousands of clones listed, roughly 84% were seen once. A note on this clone: The antigen is unknown.

Unmatched junction bases numbered 4, after V lost 4 bases and J lost 6 bases. This CDR3 has 13 amino acids. Germline CDR1 reads SGHRS; CDR2 reads YFSETQ. Patients with autoimmune history or systemic immunosuppression were excluded. This sequence was found in an adult with an advanced solid tumor such as melanoma, head and neck, liver or kidney cancer. The sequencing used CD4+ or CD8+ T cells sorted from blood, collected in a trial of the OX40 agonist ivuxolimab. The chain recombines TRBV5-1 with TRBJ2-1; TRBD2 matches 7 bases. The CDR3 nucleotides read TGCGCCAGCAGCCGAGGGACTACCAATGAGCAGTTCTTC. It encodes CASSRGTTNEQFF.